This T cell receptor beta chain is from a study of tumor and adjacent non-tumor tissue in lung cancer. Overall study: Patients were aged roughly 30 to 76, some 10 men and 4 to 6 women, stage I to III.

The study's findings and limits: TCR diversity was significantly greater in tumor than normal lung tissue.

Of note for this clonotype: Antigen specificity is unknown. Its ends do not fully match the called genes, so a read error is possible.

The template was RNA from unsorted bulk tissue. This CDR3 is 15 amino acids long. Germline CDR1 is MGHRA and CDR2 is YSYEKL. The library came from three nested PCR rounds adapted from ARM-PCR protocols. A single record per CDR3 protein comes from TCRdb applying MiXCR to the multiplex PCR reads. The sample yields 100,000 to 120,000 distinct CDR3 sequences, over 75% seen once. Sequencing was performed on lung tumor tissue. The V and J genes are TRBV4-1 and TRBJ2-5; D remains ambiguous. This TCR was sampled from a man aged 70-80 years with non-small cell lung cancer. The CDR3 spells CASCQVLQRKETQYF. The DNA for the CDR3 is TGCGCCAGCTGCCAAGTTCTTCAGCGCAAAGAGACCCAATACTTC.